What follows describes a single T cell receptor beta chain. Its antigen remains unidentified. No base-level quality is on record; no much larger clone is a single base apart. TCRbeta CDR3 regions were amplified from genomic DNA using the immunoSEQ Assay, a bias-controlled multiplex PCR. The study's own analysis went as follows. The number of nucleated cells in each sample was estimated by amplification of reference gene primers within the assay. To quantify the absolute abundance of each unique TCRbeta CDR3 rearrangement, sequence reads were collapsed and filtered. Productive Simpson clonality was computed per sample as the square root of Simpson's diversity index over productive rearrangements. TCRdb holds this immuneACCESS table with in-frame rearrangements only. Some clones are missing; in checked studies, unresolved V genes explain under half, and the rest has no known cause. The V and J calls and the clone size are those of that table, but D and trimming were determined from the DNA. The sample data list 140,000 or so clones, and approximately 85% of these were observed just once. About 3.2% of the sample lies in the top ten.

Whole blood was collected in K2EDTA tubes by collaborating institutions according to the institutions' own protocols. For TCRbeta analysis, collaborators shipped samples as frozen whole blood, isolated PBMCs, or DNA extracted from either of those sample types. CDR1 and CDR2 were assigned from the germline V gene as KGHDR and SFDVKD. For this chain, trimming is 6 bases at the V end and 3 bases at the J end, and the number of junction bases without a gene match is 5. The CDR3 contains 15 residues, cysteine and phenylalanine counted. Only CDR3 DNA is held: 45 bases, read in frame from base 1. These data come from a study of blood T cell repertoires in COVID-19 (dated by TCRdb to about 2020). With respect to the entire study: The collaborator samples originated in the United States, Italy and Spain and spanned the acute and convalescent phases of COVID-19. The material from the prospective study consisted of cDNA or gDNA derived from T cells, B-cell-depleted T cells, or PBMCs. The repertoires were released in a freely available public database meant as a resource for research on the immune response to SARS-CoV-2. Where HLA class I and class II types were available, the types were taken from metadata supplied by the sample provider, not from assay-based typing. A de-identified subject ID, COVID-19 status, age in years and sex were almost always included in the sample metadata. The samples were drawn from two sources: the first 160 participants of the ongoing ImmuneRACE study, and 1,200 or so subjects contributed by 6 global collaborators. Deeply sampled blood TCRbeta repertoires from subjects exposed to, actively infected with, or recovered from COVID-19 were included in the dataset. The paper as a whole reports these results and caveats: How much clinical and demographic metadata was included differed by source and by participant, and the metadata was provided uncurated.

The sequence was obtained from a man in his fifties or sixties with acute or convalescent COVID-19. The sample comprised peripheral blood. Recombination linked TRBV24-1 to TRBJ2-3; TRBD2 lines up with 10 middle nucleotides. The CDR3 protein is CATSSSGSMTDTQYF. The nucleotide sequence reads as follows: TGTGCCACCAGTTCTAGCGGGAGCATGACAGATACGCAGTATTTT.